This TCR beta chain was sequenced during a study of blood T cell repertoires in COVID-19. Study-wide context: Whether acute or convalescent, the COVID-19 samples came from the United States, Italy and Spain.

The authors' processing: Amplification from reference gene primers served as the basis for estimated nucleated cell counts. Sequencing used immunoSEQ multiplex PCR; TCRdb keeps in-frame clones, though not all of them. That table furnishes V, J and clone size, whereas the DNA furnished D and trimming. The sample lists over 120,000 clones; about four fifths were seen once. From germline, CDR1 is LNHDA and CDR2 SQIVND (reference sequence). With 8 bases clipped from V and 0 bases from J, the junction kept 3 bases outside the gene matches. The CDR3 is 14 residues long. Residents of about two dozen US areas, aged roughly 18 to 89 years, made up the participants. All recovered Cohort 3 donors got two negative PCRs, got clearance, or saw symptom resolution.

The sequenced sample was PBMCs or T cells enriched from blood (not recorded which). This TCR was sampled from a man in his fifties who had recovered from COVID-19. The chain employs TRBV19 and TRBJ1-4, with 7 bases lining up with TRBD1. CDR3 nucleotide sequence: TGTGCCAGTGGGACAGCCGCAACTAATGAAAAACTGTTTTTT. Translating it yields CASGTAATNEKLFF.